This T cell receptor beta chain was identified during a study of blood T cell repertoires in COVID-19. Overall study context: Both acute and convalescent COVID-19 samples were obtained from the United States, Italy and Spain.

While infection was still active, Seattle patients were enrolled and then followed longitudinally. Trimming stripped 0 bases from V and 1 base from J, with 7 bases between. Looked up from germline, CDR1 is SGHNT and CDR2 is YENEEA. The CDR3 is 15 residues long. In the authors' methods: Estimation of nucleated cell counts was performed using reference gene primer amplification. Some clones are missing from TCRdb's copy, which holds only in-frame ones; the method was immunoSEQ multiplex PCR. The DNA gave D and trimming, while V, J and clone size come from that table. The sample consists of approximately 330,000 clones, 87% of them appearing once.

The chain employs TRBV11-3 and TRBJ2-1; D is unresolved. The specimen sequenced was peripheral blood. This receptor was obtained from a young man with COVID-19, enrolled during active disease. The CDR3 sequence: CASSLDRSSYNEQFF. CDR3 DNA sequence: TGTGCCAGCAGCTTAGATCGGAGTTCCTACAATGAGCAGTTCTTC.